This passage covers 12 T cell receptor beta chains from one sample sequenced in a study of blood T cell repertoires in COVID-19. Clones were read by immunoSEQ multiplex PCR, and TCRdb kept only the in-frame ones, dropping some. In the table there are fewer than 150,000 clones, roughly 80% of which are singletons. The material sequenced was PBMCs or T cells enriched from blood (not recorded which). These receptor sequences come from a man aged 25 to 45 who had recovered from COVID-19.

This chain connects TRBV5-4 to TRBJ1-2; 7 bases are a match to TRBD1. The CDR3 has 18 amino acids. V lost 1 base, J lost 2 bases, and 14 bases stayed unmatched. Germline assignment: CDR1 SGHNT and CDR2 YYREEE (reference sequence). As DNA, the CDR3 is TGTGCCAGCAGCTTGAATGACCTTAACGGGACAGTCAACTATGGCTACACCTTC. Its translation: CASSLNDLNGTVNYGYTF.

J is TRBJ1-5 and V is TRBV10-2; D not certain. CDR3 size: 14 residues. Trimming pared 2 bases from V and 5 bases from J, leaving 10 bases between. The germline V gene has CDR1 WSHSY and CDR2 SAAADI. This chain's CDR3 is CASSEAGGYQPQHF. CDR3 sequence (DNA): TGCGCCAGCAGTGAGGCAGGTGGCTATCAGCCCCAGCATTTT.

This chain uses TRBV15 with TRBJ1-5, with 10 bases lining up with TRBD1. The V gene's germline CDR1 is LNHNV and CDR2 YYDKDF (reference sequence). The CDR3 totals 15 residues. The junction had 8 bases not matched to a gene; V was cut back by 8 bases and J by 4 bases. CDR3 sequence: CATCRDRGFNQPQHF. Here the CDR3 DNA reads TGTGCCACCTGCCGGGACAGGGGTTTTAATCAGCCCCAGCATTTT.

The chain is built from TRBV5-4 and TRBJ2-1, with TRBD1 matching 12 bases. This CDR3 region has 17 residues. Germline CDR1 reads SGHNT; CDR2 reads YYREEE (reference sequence). J gave up 8 bases and V 4 bases, and 13 bases lay outside the gene matches. CDR3 amino acids: CASSSEPSGQGADEQFF. CDR3 DNA sequence: TGTGCCAGCAGCAGCGAGCCCTCGGGACAGGGGGCTGATGAGCAGTTCTTC.

The chain recombines TRBV7-2 with TRBJ1-1; the match to TRBD1 covers 8 bases. Germline V gives CDR1 SGHTA, CDR2 FQGNSA. The J segment lost 4 bases and the V segment lost 5 bases, leaving 6 bases of the junction unmatched. The CDR3 is 14 residues long. The CDR3: CASSPKQGVTEAFF. The CDR3 DNA is TGTGCCAGCAGCCCGAAACAGGGGGTCACTGAAGCTTTCTTT.

CDR3 sequence (DNA): TGTGCCAGCAGCGCGGGACAGGGAACAGATACGCAGTATTTT. It codes for CASSAGQGTDTQYF. The rearrangement joins TRBV5-8 to TRBJ2-3; 9 bases are shared with TRBD1. This CDR3 has 14 amino acids. Germline CDR1 SGHTS, CDR2 YDEGEE. The J segment lost 3 bases and the V segment lost 4 bases, leaving 3 bases of the junction unmatched.

The V call is TRBV9, the J call TRBJ1-1; D gene uncertain. Looked up from germline, CDR1 is SGDLS and CDR2 is YYNGEE. The CDR3 sequence is 14 residues long. With 0 bases removed from V and 0 bases from J, the gap between germline ends came to 6 bases. The CDR3 region is CASSVEAVNTEAFF. CDR3 nucleotides: TGTGCCAGCAGCGTAGAGGCGGTGAACACTGAAGCTTTCTTT.

This clone turned up a few times. CDR3 coding DNA: TGTGCCAGCAGCCAAGACCGACAGGGGGTCGGCTATGGCTACACCTTC. It translates to CASSQDRQGVGYGYTF. This sequence joins TRBV3-1 (or the pseudogene TRBV3-2) and TRBJ1-2; 9 nucleotides match TRBD1. V was clipped by 0 bases and J by 4 bases; unmatched bases: 6. The CDR3 covers 16 residues. Germline-derived CDR1 and CDR2 are LGHDT and YNNKEL (reference sequence).

The J gene is TRBJ1-5, the V gene TRBV10-3; D might be TRBD1 (5 bases). Trimming shortened V by 0 bases and J by 4 bases, and 7 bases separated the two germline ends. This CDR3 comprises 14 residues. Per the germline V gene, CDR1 is ENHRY and CDR2 is SYGVKD. CDR3: CAISESGGNQPQHF. DNA for the CDR3: TGTGCCATCAGTGAGTCCGGGGGTAATCAGCCCCAGCATTTT.

This chain connects TRBV5-1 to TRBJ2-7, with 14 bases matching TRBD2. There are 17 residues in the CDR3. J lost 5 bases, V lost 4 bases, and 11 bases had no gene match. Germline loops: CDR1 SGHRS, CDR2 YFSETQ. The CDR3 reads CASSLGGTSGSFDEQYF. The CDR3 bases are TGCGCCAGCAGCCTCGGGGGGACTAGCGGGAGTTTCGACGAGCAGTACTTC.

This clone appeared a single time. The rearrangement links TRBV6-5 to TRBJ1-2, with D unresolved. The germline V and J ends were trimmed by 0 bases and 2 bases, with 7 bases remaining between them. Germline loops: CDR1 MNHEY, CDR2 SVGAGI. The CDR3 is made up of 14 amino acids. The CDR3 sequence: CASSYSYRNYGYTF. For the CDR3, the DNA is TGTGCCAGCAGTTACTCATACAGAAACTATGGCTACACCTTC.

The V call is TRBV28, the J call TRBJ1-3, with D possibly being TRBD1 (5 bases). Germline V gene data show CDR1 as MDHEN and CDR2 as SYDVKM. This CDR3 comprises 15 residues. The V and J ends lost 3 bases and 2 bases respectively, with 11 bases between them. CDR3 DNA: TGTGCCAGCAGTTTTTGGAGGGGTACTGGAAACACCATATATTTT. It specifies CASSFWRGTGNTIYF. The variable domain in full, completed from reference TRBV28 and TRBJ1-3, reads DVKVTQSSRYLVKRTGEKVFLECVQDMDHENMFWYRQDPGLGLRLIYFSYDVKMKEKGDIPEGYSVSREKKERFSLILESASTNQTSMYLCASSFWRGTGNTIYFGEGSWLTVV.